This TCR beta chain was recorded in a study of shared clonotypes between healthy human individuals. Sequencing was performed with immunoSEQ multiplex PCR; in TCRdb, only in-frame clones are kept and a portion is missing. In the table there are some 2,100,000 clones, 90% to 95% of which are singletons. Naive CD8 cells were CD45RO-negative, positively selected for CCR7, excluding terminally differentiated effector memory CD45RA+ cells. With 5 bases clipped from V and 0 bases from J, the junction kept 0 bases outside the gene matches. The CDR3 covers 13 residues. Germline V gene lookup returns CDR1 SGHVS and CDR2 FNYEAQ.

The chain recombines TRBV7-6 with TRBJ2-7, with TRBD2 matching over 8 bases. The TCR sequence derives from a man younger than 35 in good health. Some clones in this sample may be carry-over from other donors' samples. Source material: naive CD8+ T cells from PBMCs. This CDR3 is CASSSGSSYEQYF. The CDR3 coding sequence is TGTGCCAGCAGCAGCGGGAGCTCCTACGAGCAGTACTTC. Full variable domain (rest looked up from reference TRBV7-6 and TRBJ2-7): GAGVSQSPRYKVTKRGQDVALRCDPISGHVSLYWYRQALGQGPEFLTYFNYEAQQDKSGLPNDRFSAERPEGSISTLTIQRTEQRDSAMYRCASSSGSSYEQYFGPGTRLTVT.